This T cell receptor (beta chain) appears in the sequencing data of a study of T cell changes during pregnancy in multiple sclerosis. CDR1 SGHTA and CDR2 FQGNSA come from the germline V gene. Trimming took 5 bases from V and 2 from J; bases not matched to a gene: 8. CDR3 length: 17 amino acids. Using immunoSEQ multiplex PCR, the repertoire was profiled, and TCRdb retains in-frame clones only, with some absent. Among over 50,000 clones listed, just over 90% were seen once. The chain is built from TRBV7-2 and TRBJ2-3, with 12 bases lining up with TRBD2. Material: peripheral blood, obtained in the second trimester of pregnancy. This clonotype was sampled from a female donor with multiple sclerosis, enrolled in a pregnancy study. CDR3 coding DNA: TGTGCCAGCAGCACTAGCGGGAGGCCTTCGTTCACAGATACGCAGTATTTT. As protein: CASSTSGRPSFTDTQYF.